The 28 T cell receptor beta chains given below trace back to one sample, sequenced in a study of CD8+CD57+ T cells in acquired aplastic anemia. Template material for TCR beta VDJ and CDR3 profiling consisted of genomic DNA. TCRdb re-called the reads through MiXCR, storing one row per CDR3 protein. There are some 150,000 distinct CDR3 sequences in the sample; 35% to 50% occur only once, and almost 8.5% lies in the top ten. Sequencing used sorted CD4+, CD8+, or CD8+CD57+ T cells (not recorded which) from PBMCs. These receptors were obtained from a human donor in good health, serving as a control.

This clonotype has ten or more counts. This sequence joins TRBV11-2 and TRBJ2-5, with D possibly being TRBD1 (5 bases). Trimming took 5 bases from V and 3 from J, leaving 16 bases between them. The CDR3 spans 15 residues. The V gene's germline CDR1 is SGHAT and CDR2 FQNNGV. The chain's CDR3 is CASSVPSVGEETQYF. The CDR3 DNA reads as TGTGCCAGCAGCGTTCCCTCCGTAGGGGAAGAGACCCAGTACTTC.

This clonotype showed up just a few times. The V call is TRBV6-1, the J call TRBJ2-2; D possibly matches TRBD1 or TRBD2 (6 bases each). V was clipped by 7 bases and J by 4 bases, with 13 bases between them. Germline V gene sequence: CDR1 MNHNS, CDR2 SASEGT. The CDR3 is 14 residues long. The CDR3 bases are TGTGCCAGCAATCCGGGGGCGACCACCGGGGAGCTGTTTTTT. It specifies CASNPGATTGELFF.

The chain couples TRBV2 to TRBJ2-7; the D gene is possibly TRBD1 (6 bases). This CDR3 spans 12 amino acids. V gave up 5 bases and J gave up 7 bases, with 12 bases separating them. CDR1 is SNHLY, CDR2 FYNNEI, per germline. The CDR3 loop is CASSQGTREQYF. The CDR3 DNA reads TGTGCCAGCAGTCAGGGGACGAGGGAGCAGTACTTC.

About this clonotype itself: Germline is not matched at one junction end, which may reflect a read error. The genes are TRBV6-1 and TRBJ2-7, with D hard to call. The germline CDR1 and CDR2 sequences are MNHNS and SASEGT. The CDR3 loop spans 13 amino acids. The CDR3 is CVSSEATRYEQYF. CDR3 coding DNA: TGTGTCAGCAGTGAAGCTACAAGGTACGAGCAGTACTTC.

This clonotype was recorded at least ten times. This chain uses TRBV3-1 with TRBJ1-4; D ambiguous. Germline lookup yields CDR1 LGHDT and CDR2 YNNKEL (reference sequence). This CDR3 comprises 14 residues. The V gene lost 1 base and the J gene lost 10 bases, with 13 bases spanning the gap. CDR3 region: CASSQAPASGKLFF. CDR3 DNA sequence: TGTGCCAGCAGCCAAGCTCCCGCGTCGGGAAAACTGTTTTTT.

This clonotype was seen at least ten times. The CDR3 is CSARGAMNSPLHF. CDR3 coding DNA: TGCAGTGCTAGAGGGGCGATGAATTCACCCCTCCACTTT. The chain couples TRBV20-1 to TRBJ1-6; no reliable D call. This CDR3 is built from 13 residues. V dropped 1 base and J dropped 7 bases, with 8 bases sitting between them. Germline-derived CDR1 and CDR2 are DFQATT and SNEGSKA (reference sequence).

Comment on this clonotype: The germline gene is not matched at one end of the junction; a read error may be the cause. The chain has TRBV20-1 and TRBJ1-2; no clear D. CDR3 length: 13 residues. Looked up from germline, CDR1 is DFQATT and CDR2 is SNEGSKA (reference sequence). DNA for the CDR3: TGCAGTGCTAGGGCCGGGATTAACTGTGGCTACACCTTC. Its translation: CSARAGINCGYTF.

This clonotype was seen ten or more times. The DNA for the CDR3 is TGCAGTGCAACCGGGAGCGGGAGCACAGATACGCAGTATTTT. Its protein is CSATGSGSTDTQYF. The V gene is TRBV20-1, the J gene TRBJ2-3; D may be TRBD2 (6 bases). V was clipped by 6 bases and J by 0 bases, with 13 bases between them. The CDR3 extends over 14 amino acids. CDR1 and CDR2 from the germline V gene are DFQATT and SNEGSKA (reference sequence).

This clonotype appeared many times. The chain carries TRBV5-1 and TRBJ2-6; no firm D call. Germline CDR1 is SGHRS and CDR2 is YFSETQ. Between the trimmed V and J ends, which lost 0 bases and 1 base, there was a span of 5 bases. The CDR3 extends over 15 amino acids. The CDR3 coding sequence is TGCGCCAGCAGCTTGGTTGTATCTGGGGCCAACGTCCTGACTTTC. Its protein product is CASSLVVSGANVLTF.

This clonotype was observed at least ten times. The rearrangement links TRBV20-1 to TRBJ1-6; D is uncertain. V was clipped by 3 bases and J by 0 bases, with 6 bases between them. The length of the CDR3 is 14 residues. CDR1 and CDR2 from the germline V gene are DFQATT and SNEGSKA (reference sequence). CDR3: CSARQSSYNSPLHF. CDR3 nucleotides: TGCAGTGCTAGGCAGAGCTCCTATAATTCACCCCTCCACTTT.

V is TRBV19 and J is TRBJ2-3; 10 nucleotides line up with TRBD2. With V trimmed by 4 bases and J by 11 bases, 3 bases remained unmatched. The CDR3 loop spans 12 amino acids. Germline lookup yields CDR1 LNHDA and CDR2 SQIVND (reference sequence). The CDR3 reads CASSSPSGGQYF. DNA for the CDR3: TGTGCCAGTAGTAGTCCTAGCGGGGGGCAGTATTTT.

This clonotype was seen a handful of times. A much larger clone differs by one base, so this may be a read error. This chain joins TRBV12-3 or TRBV12-4 and TRBJ1-5, with a tentative D call TRBD1 (5 bases). The CDR3 is 11 amino acids. The CDR3 bases are TGTGCCTGCAGTTGGGGGCAGCCCCAGCATTTT. It specifies CACSWGQPQHF.

This clonotype was seen ten or more times. The chain carries TRBV2 and TRBJ1-2; the D gene is possibly TRBD1 (6 bases). The CDR3 has 16 residues. Deletions cut 10 bases from V and 3 bases from J, with 24 bases between. CDR1 SNHLY and CDR2 FYNNEI come from the germline V gene. For the CDR3, the DNA is TGTGCCAAAGGGGGAACCAGACGTGACAGTCACTATGGCTACACCTTC. This encodes CAKGGTRRDSHYGYTF.

This clonotype was found many times. V usage is TRBV15 and J usage is TRBJ2-2; D gene uncertain. Per the germline V gene, CDR1 is LNHNV and CDR2 is YYDKDF (reference sequence). Trimming stripped 0 bases from V and 6 bases from J, with 11 bases between. The CDR3 has 15 residues. CDR3 sequence: CATSRDSSVAGELFF. In DNA, the CDR3 is TGTGCCACCAGCAGAGATAGCAGCGTTGCCGGGGAGCTGTTTTTT.

This clonotype was recorded many times. V usage is TRBV24-1 and J usage is TRBJ1-1; unclear D gene. This CDR3 has 13 amino acids. V gave up 0 bases and J gave up 8 bases, with 9 bases separating them. CDR1 and CDR2 (germline): KGHDR, SFDVKD. The CDR3 bases are TGTGCCACCAGTGATTTGCTTGGGATCGAAGCTTTCTTT. Translating it yields CATSDLLGIEAFF.

A word on this clonotype: A read error may be the cause here, since a much bigger clone is one base away. The J gene is TRBJ2-4, the V gene TRBV5-1, with D tentatively TRBD2 (5 bases). Germline lookup yields CDR1 SGHRS and CDR2 YFSETQ. This CDR3 is built from 12 residues. V dropped 4 bases and J dropped 6 bases, with 8 bases sitting between them. This CDR3 reads CASSRAGNIQYF. CDR3 coding DNA: TGCGCCAGCAGCAGGGCGGGAAACATTCAGTACTTC.

Turning to this clonotype: Given a much more abundant clone one base away, this may be a read error. The chain combines TRBV14 with TRBJ2-7; 7 bases fit TRBD1. Trimming at V came to 3 bases and at J to 2 bases, leaving 10 bases not matched to a gene. The CDR3 length is 16 residues. CDR1 SGHDN and CDR2 FVKESK come from the germline V gene. The CDR3 region has the DNA TGTGCCAGCAGCCACCCCCCCGTAACAGGGGCCTACGAGCAGTACTTC. Translation: CASSHPPVTGAYEQYF.

The V and J genes are TRBV10-3 and TRBJ1-1; 9 bases match TRBD1. The ends lost 0 bases at V and 7 bases at J; junction bases unmatched: 3. Per the germline V gene, CDR1 is ENHRY and CDR2 is SYGVKD. CDR3 length equals 14 residues. CDR3 nucleotide sequence: TGTGCCATCAGTGAGTCGAGGGACAGGGTTGAAGCTTTCTTT. This encodes CAISESRDRVEAFF.

This clonotype was detected ten times or more. As DNA, the CDR3 is TGCAGCGTTGAAGGGAGATACACCGATACGCAGTATTTT. This translates into CSVEGRYTDTQYF. The chain couples TRBV29-1 to TRBJ2-3; D gene unclear. The germline gives CDR1 SQVTM, CDR2 ANQGSEA. The CDR3 extends over 13 amino acids. The V gene lost 1 base and the J gene lost 6 bases, with 11 bases spanning the gap.

This chain links TRBV24-1 with TRBJ1-2; 8 nucleotides line up with TRBD1. Per germline, CDR1 KGHDR and CDR2 SFDVKD. With V trimmed by 3 bases and J by 8 bases, 1 base remained unmatched. The CDR3 extends over 12 amino acids. Here the CDR3 reads CATSDGTGGYTF. The CDR3 nucleotides read TGTGCCACCAGTGATGGGACAGGCGGCTACACCTTC.

This chain links TRBV15 with TRBJ2-5, with 8 bases matching TRBD2. The CDR3 length is 17 residues. Germline values: CDR1 LNHNV, CDR2 YYDKDF (reference sequence). The J segment lost 7 bases and the V segment lost 0 bases, leaving 13 bases of the junction unmatched. CDR3: CATSRDEAGGPSGTQYF. Written as DNA, the CDR3 is TGTGCCACCAGCAGAGATGAGGCGGGAGGACCCTCAGGGACCCAGTACTTC. Variable domain in full (rest from reference TRBV15 and TRBJ2-5): DAMVIQNPRYQVTQFGKPVTLSCSQTLNHNVMYWYQQKSSQAPKLLFHYYDKDFNNEADTPDNFQSRRPNTSFCFLDIRSPGLGDTAMYLCATSRDEAGGPSGTQYFGPGTRLLVL.

This clonotype was found many times. This chain connects TRBV5-1 to TRBJ1-2, with D unresolved. CDR1 SGHRS and CDR2 YFSETQ come from the germline V gene. The CDR3 totals 14 residues. The V end lost 0 bases, the J end lost 6 bases, and 12 bases lay between the germline ends. This chain's CDR3 is CASSLALSMDGYTF. The CDR3, as DNA: TGCGCCAGCAGCTTGGCCCTCAGTATGGATGGCTACACCTTC.

Comments on this clonotype: A read error is possible here, since a much larger clone lies one base away. V and J are TRBV20-1 and TRBJ1-3; no firm D call. Trimming took off 4 bases at V and 4 bases at J, with 14 bases between the two ends. Germline CDR1 and CDR2: DFQATT and SNEGSKA (reference sequence). The CDR3 length is 14 residues. CDR3 residues: CSANSPGVGNTIYF. In nucleotides, the CDR3 is TGCAGTGCTAACTCCCCGGGAGTGGGAAACACCATATATTTT.

The table lists this clonotype with a few counts. The chain carries TRBV12-3 or TRBV12-4 and TRBJ2-3, with D possibly being TRBD2 (5 bases). The CDR3 loop spans 13 amino acids. Trimming took off 7 bases at V and 4 bases at J, with 12 bases between the two ends. DNA for the CDR3: TGTGCCAGCAACGGGGTTCAGGCAGATACGCAGTATTTT. Residues: CASNGVQADTQYF.

The rearrangement links TRBV7-8 to TRBJ2-7, with D hard to call. CDR1 and CDR2 from the germline V gene are SGHVS and FQNEAQ. This CDR3 spans 13 amino acids. Trimming stripped 1 base from V and 5 bases from J, with 9 bases between. The CDR3 DNA is TGTGCCAGCAGCTTAGGCTACAGTGACGAGCAGTACGTC. Residues: CASSLGYSDEQYV.

This sequence joins TRBV24-1 and TRBJ2-3; no reliable D call. Germline lookup yields CDR1 KGHDR and CDR2 SFDVKD. The CDR3 contains 15 residues. V shed 2 bases and J shed 0 bases, with 8 bases lying between them. CDR3 in amino acids: CATSDWTSSTDTQYF. The CDR3 region has the DNA TGTGCCACCAGTGATTGGACGTCTAGCACAGATACGCAGTATTTT.

The rearrangement uses TRBV4-1 and TRBJ1-2, with 7 bases that match TRBD1. This CDR3 comprises 14 residues. With V trimmed by 3 bases and J by 8 bases, 9 bases remained unmatched. CDR1 is MGHRA and CDR2 is YSYEKL in the germline V gene. The CDR3 region is CASSQDRTGMGYTF. CDR3 nucleotides: TGCGCCAGCAGCCAGGACAGGACGGGGATGGGCTACACCTTC.

The table lists this clonotype with many counts. The chain employs TRBV5-1 and TRBJ1-1, with D maybe TRBD1 (6 bases). The germline V and J ends were trimmed by 5 bases and 4 bases, with 18 bases remaining between them. The germline gives CDR1 SGHRS, CDR2 YFSETQ. CDR3 length: 15 amino acids. Here the CDR3 DNA reads TGCGCCAGCAGAAGATGGGATACAGGGATCACTGAAGCTTTCTTT. It codes for CASRRWDTGITEAFF.